This passage covers 32 T cell receptor beta chains from one sample sequenced in a study of early T cells in non-severe SARS-CoV-2 infection. TCRdb analysed the 5' RACE reads with MiXCR anew, one entry per CDR3 protein. The repertoire holds some 91,000 distinct CDR3 sequences, with roughly an eighth as singletons. Specimen: whole blood. The receptors shown here come from an adult who was a healthcare worker with PCR-confirmed SARS-CoV-2 infection or an uninfected control (not recorded which).

This chain links TRBV5-1 with TRBJ1-2, with 10 bases identical to TRBD1. Germline values: CDR1 SGHRS, CDR2 YFSETQ. The CDR3 sequence is 14 residues long. With 7 bases clipped from V and 8 bases from J, the junction kept 11 bases outside the gene matches. CDR3 bases: TGCGCCAGCTGCCGGGACAGGGGTTCGTGCGGCTACACCTTC. This translates into CASCRDRGSCGYTF.

This clonotype was picked up a small number of times. The chain uses TRBV4-3 and TRBJ2-1, with D perhaps TRBD1 or TRBD2 (6 bases each). V dropped 0 bases and J dropped 7 bases, with 19 bases sitting between them. This CDR3 comprises 17 residues. CDR1 is LGHNA and CDR2 is YSLEER in the germline V gene. CDR3 DNA: TGCGCCAGCAGCCAAGATCGGGAAAGGGGGGCCGCAAATGAGCAGTTCTTC. Protein product: CASSQDRERGAANEQFF.

The chain links TRBV20-1 to TRBJ2-7, with 8 bases identical to TRBD1. Germline V CDR1 and CDR2: DFQATT, SNEGSKA (reference sequence). This CDR3 comprises 14 residues. J lost 1 base, V lost 4 bases, and 6 bases had no gene match. CDR3 nucleotides: TGCAGTGCTAACCCCGGGACAGGATCCTACGAGCAGTACTTC. Translation gives CSANPGTGSYEQYF.

This clonotype was counted only a few times. CDR3 nucleotide sequence: TGTGCCAGCAGCTTAATGTCAGGGGGCACAGATACGCAGTATTTT. It codes for CASSLMSGGTDTQYF. The chain joins TRBV7-2 to TRBJ2-3, with D maybe TRBD1 (6 bases). V gave up 2 bases and J gave up 1 base, with 10 bases separating them. The CDR3 is 15 amino acids. Per the germline V gene, CDR1 is SGHTA and CDR2 is FQGNSA. The complete variable domain, with remaining parts taken from reference TRBV7-2 and TRBJ2-3, reads GAGVSQSPSNKVTEKGKDVELRCDPISGHTALYWYRQSLGQGLEFLIYFQGNSAPDKSGLPSDRFSAERTGGSVSTLTIQRTQQEDSAVYLCASSLMSGGTDTQYFGPGTRLTVL.

This clonotype occurred many times. This sequence joins TRBV6-6 and TRBJ1-5; D remains unclear. Trimming stripped 6 bases from V and 0 bases from J, with 6 bases between. The CDR3 is 13 residues long. The germline V gene has CDR1 MNHNY and CDR2 SVGAGI (reference sequence). CDR3: CASRTYSNQPQHF. CDR3 DNA sequence: TGTGCCAGCAGAACCTATAGCAATCAGCCCCAGCATTTT.

This clonotype has at least ten counts. V gene TRBV27 combines with J gene TRBJ2-6, with D perhaps being TRBD1 or TRBD2 (5 bases each). Germline-derived CDR1 and CDR2 are MNHEY and SMNVEV (reference sequence). The germline V and J ends were trimmed by 2 bases and 3 bases, with 20 bases remaining between them. The CDR3 covers 19 residues. CDR3 coding DNA: TGTGCCAGCAGTTTAACATTAGTAGGGGCCCGGGATGGGGCCAACGTCCTGACTTTC. The encoded protein is CASSLTLVGARDGANVLTF.

This chain uses TRBV20-1 with TRBJ2-5; 9 bases line up with TRBD2. The CDR3 is 18 residues long. V was pared by 4 bases and J by 5 bases, with 20 bases of the junction left unmatched. CDR1 is DFQATT, CDR2 SNEGSKA, per germline (reference sequence). The CDR3 protein is CSAMGASTGLARWETQYF. DNA for the CDR3: TGCAGTGCTATGGGGGCCTCTACGGGACTAGCTAGATGGGAGACCCAGTACTTC.

The sample holds a few counts of this clonotype. The V call is TRBV29-1, the J call TRBJ1-1; D is unresolved. This CDR3 has 12 residues. V shed 2 bases and J shed 5 bases, with 9 bases lying between them. Germline V gene sequence: CDR1 SQVTM, CDR2 ANQGSEA. CDR3 DNA sequence: TGCAGCGTTGAAATCCTTAGGACTGAAGCTTTCTTT. Residues: CSVEILRTEAFF.

V and J are TRBV28 and TRBJ2-3; no reliable D call. CDR1 is MDHEN and CDR2 is SYDVKM in the germline V gene. Trimming cost V 5 bases and J 0 bases, with 9 bases left between them. The CDR3 runs 14 residues. The CDR3, as DNA: TGTGCCAGCAGTATACAGACGAGCACAGATACGCAGTATTTT. As protein: CASSIQTSTDTQYF. The full variable domain, in which reference TRBV28 and TRBJ2-3 provide the parts outside the CDR3, is DVKVTQSSRYLVKRTGEKVFLECVQDMDHENMFWYRQDPGLGLRLIYFSYDVKMKEKGDIPEGYSVSREKKERFSLILESASTNQTSMYLCASSIQTSTDTQYFGPGTRLTVL.

This clonotype was recorded at least ten times. V is TRBV5-4 and J is TRBJ2-3, with 12 bases aligning to TRBD2. Germline CDR1 and CDR2: SGHNT and YYREEE (reference sequence). With V trimmed by 4 bases and J by 3 bases, 9 bases remained unmatched. This CDR3 comprises 17 residues. The CDR3 nucleotides read TGTGCCAGCAGCCCGGTTCTAGCGGGGGGGCTAACAGATACGCAGTATTTT. This encodes CASSPVLAGGLTDTQYF. Full variable domain (remainder filled in from reference TRBV5-4 and TRBJ2-3): ETGVTQSPTHLIKTRGQQVTLRCSSQSGHNTVSWYQQALGQGPQFIFQYYREEENGRGNFPPRFSGLQFPNYSSELNVNALELDDSALYLCASSPVLAGGLTDTQYFGPGTRLTVL.

This clonotype was recorded at least ten times. The V and J genes are TRBV7-6 and TRBJ2-2, with TRBD2 matching over 10 bases. J lost 7 bases, V lost 5 bases, and 16 bases had no gene match. From germline, CDR1 is SGHVS and CDR2 FNYEAQ. The CDR3 covers 18 residues. The CDR3 reads CASSIRSPSGGGGGELFF. The CDR3 bases are TGTGCCAGCAGCATTAGATCCCCTAGCGGGGGAGGTGGCGGGGAGCTGTTTTTT.

This clonotype appeared many times. The chain joins TRBV6-2 or TRBV6-3 to TRBJ1-2; 7 positions match TRBD1. Germline CDR1 and CDR2: MNHEY and SVGEGT. Losses at the gene ends were 5 bases for V and 8 bases for J; bases not matched to a gene: 8. This CDR3 spans 13 amino acids. CDR3 in DNA: TGTGCCAGCAGTCTAACAGGGGTGCAGGGCTACACCTTC. Translating gives CASSLTGVQGYTF.

This chain uses TRBV10-1 with TRBJ1-2; D is possibly TRBD1 (5 bases). The ends were cut back, 3 bases at V and 11 bases at J, with 16 bases in the middle. Germline values: CDR1 WNHNN, CDR2 SYGVQD (reference sequence). This CDR3 is built from 13 residues. This CDR3 reads CASSDPGRQFYTF. Here the CDR3 DNA reads TGCGCCAGCAGTGATCCGGGACGCCAATTTTACACCTTC.

This sequence joins TRBV5-1 and TRBJ1-1, with 10 bases aligning to TRBD1. Germline CDR1 and CDR2: SGHRS and YFSETQ. The CDR3 loop spans 15 amino acids. The V gene end was trimmed by 4 bases and the J gene end by 1 base; junction bases not matched to a gene: 4. CDR3 in DNA: TGCGCCAGCAGCGCTGGGGACAGGGGGAACACTGAAGCTTTCTTT. It specifies CASSAGDRGNTEAFF.

This chain links TRBV7-6 with TRBJ1-5; D not certain. CDR1 and CDR2 from the germline V gene are SGHVS and FNYEAQ. V was shortened by 6 bases and J by 0 bases, with 12 bases between the two germline ends. This CDR3 has 15 amino acids. This CDR3 is CASSLVGNSNQPQHF. CDR3 nucleotide sequence: TGTGCCAGCAGTCTGGTAGGGAATAGCAATCAGCCCCAGCATTTT.

The chain combines TRBV12-3 or TRBV12-4 with TRBJ2-1, with D possibly being TRBD1 (6 bases). Trimming shortened V by 6 bases and J by 6 bases, and 9 bases separated the two germline ends. The CDR3 spans 12 residues. This CDR3 reads CASRSGVNEQFF. As DNA, the CDR3 is TGTGCCAGCAGGTCAGGGGTCAATGAGCAGTTCTTC.

This clonotype has at least ten counts. The rearrangement uses TRBV5-1 and TRBJ2-3, with 8 bases matching TRBD1. The junction had 8 bases not matched to a gene; V was cut back by 4 bases and J by 1 base. This CDR3 contains 16 residues. Germline V gene lookup returns CDR1 SGHRS and CDR2 YFSETQ. This CDR3 is CASSPGQGGRTDTQYF. The CDR3 DNA follows: TGCGCCAGCAGCCCCGGACAGGGAGGCCGCACAGATACGCAGTATTTT.

In this sample, this clonotype turned up many times. The chain links TRBV28 to TRBJ2-3, with D perhaps matching TRBD2 (7 bases). Germline CDR1 and CDR2: MDHEN and SYDVKM. Trimming cost V 7 bases and J 3 bases, with 17 bases left between them. There are 15 residues in the CDR3. The CDR3 DNA reads as TGTGCCAGCACCCACCGGGGGGCGCAGACAGATACGCAGTATTTT. Its protein is CASTHRGAQTDTQYF.

This chain connects TRBV11-2 to TRBJ1-1; D ambiguous. Germline lookup yields CDR1 SGHAT and CDR2 FQNNGV. The CDR3 extends over 13 amino acids. Trimming removed 3 bases from V and 1 base from J, with 6 bases in between. CDR3 coding DNA: TGTGCCAGCAGCTTTTCCCGGAACACTGAAGCTTTCTTT. Translating gives CASSFSRNTEAFF.

This clonotype appeared a few times. This sequence joins TRBV11-3 and TRBJ2-3; the D is unclear. This CDR3 contains 14 residues. Germline CDR1 SGHNT, CDR2 YENEEA. V lost 1 base to trimming and J lost 1 base, with 6 bases between them. The CDR3 region is CASSLGRGTDTQYF. Written as DNA, the CDR3 is TGTGCCAGCAGCTTAGGTAGGGGCACAGATACGCAGTATTTT.

This clonotype was picked up many times. V is TRBV7-2 and J is TRBJ2-7; 10 bases agree with TRBD2. The CDR3 is 16 residues long. The germline V gene encodes CDR1 SGHTA and CDR2 FQGNSA. After removal of 6 bases from V and 4 bases from J, the junction contained 12 bases not matched to a gene. In DNA, the CDR3 is TGTGCCAGCAGTAAAGTGGCTAGCGGGGGCCTTTACGAGCAGTACTTC. Amino acid sequence: CASSKVASGGLYEQYF.

The table lists this clonotype with many counts. The chain links TRBV10-3 to TRBJ2-1, with 7 bases aligning to TRBD1. CDR3 length: 16 amino acids. Germline CDR1 and CDR2: ENHRY and SYGVKD. The V gene end was trimmed by 0 bases and the J gene end by 5 bases; junction bases not matched to a gene: 7. The CDR3 region has the DNA TGTGCCATCAGTGAGTCAAACAGGGGTAACAACAATGAGCAGTTCTTC. Encoded protein: CAISESNRGNNNEQFF.

The sample holds one count of this clonotype. Since a much larger clone is just one base distant, this may be a read error. The V gene is TRBV5-4, the J gene TRBJ1-2; a weak D match, TRBD1 (6 bases). This CDR3 has 15 residues. Trimming shortened V by 5 bases and J by 8 bases, and 22 bases separated the two germline ends. The V gene's germline CDR1 is SGHNT and CDR2 YYREEE (reference sequence). CDR3 amino acids: CASRHLFDTDRGYTF. The CDR3 region has the DNA TGTGCCAGCAGGCATCTCTTCGACACGGACAGAGGCTACACCTTC.

This clonotype has more than one count but fewer than ten. V usage is TRBV7-9 and J usage is TRBJ1-6; D is perhaps TRBD1 (6 bases). Germline V gene sequence: CDR1 SEHNR, CDR2 FQNEAQ (reference sequence). CDR3 length: 14 residues. The V end lost 4 bases, the J end lost 10 bases, and 14 bases lay between the germline ends. The CDR3 region is CASSSGGIGSPLHF. CDR3 nucleotides: TGTGCCAGCAGCTCGGGGGGCATAGGATCACCCCTCCACTTT. The whole variable domain, remainder taken from reference TRBV7-9 and TRBJ1-6, is DTGVSQNPRHKITKRGQNVTFRCDPISEHNRLYWYRQTLGQGPEFLTYFQNEAQLEKSRLLSDRFSAERPKGSFSTLEIQRTEQGDSAMYLCASSSGGIGSPLHFGNGTRLTVT.

This chain uses TRBV6-5 with TRBJ1-3, with D perhaps matching TRBD1 (6 bases). V shed 8 bases and J shed 3 bases, with 17 bases lying between them. Per germline, CDR1 MNHEY and CDR2 SVGAGI. The CDR3 loop spans 15 amino acids. CDR3 in amino acids: CASRPDRLVGNTIYF. CDR3 in DNA: TGTGCCAGCCGACCCGACAGGCTCGTTGGAAACACCATATATTTT.

This clonotype was detected ten times or more. The V and J genes are TRBV27 and TRBJ1-1; D gene unclear. The CDR3 contains 14 residues. With 5 bases removed from V and 1 base from J, the gap between germline ends came to 11 bases. Germline lookup yields CDR1 MNHEY and CDR2 SMNVEV (reference sequence). CDR3 bases: TGTGCCAGCAGTCCCCGCGGCTCGAACACTGAAGCTTTCTTT. This encodes CASSPRGSNTEAFF.

The genes are TRBV2 and TRBJ2-1; TRBD2 is a possible D gene (5 bases). V was shortened by 6 bases and J by 4 bases, with 7 bases between the two germline ends. Germline values: CDR1 SNHLY, CDR2 FYNNEI. This CDR3 comprises 12 residues. The CDR3 sequence is CASRAGYNEQFF. The CDR3 coding sequence is TGTGCCAGCAGGGCGGGTTACAATGAGCAGTTCTTC.

This clonotype showed up many times. The chain employs TRBV29-1 and TRBJ2-5; tentatively, D is TRBD1 (6 bases). V lost 4 bases and J lost 1, with 16 bases in between. CDR1 is SQVTM and CDR2 is ANQGSEA in the germline V gene. This CDR3 is built from 15 residues. DNA of the CDR3: TGCAGCGTTGGCCTGGGGGCGATAACCCAAGAGACCCAGTACTTC. Translated, it gives CSVGLGAITQETQYF.

In its sample, this clonotype was seen many times. The chain is built from TRBV7-2 and TRBJ2-7, with TRBD2 as a possible D gene (6 bases). V was clipped by 0 bases and J by 2 bases, with 11 bases between them. The CDR3 has 15 amino acids. Germline loops: CDR1 SGHTA, CDR2 FQGNSA. As DNA, the CDR3 is TGTGCCAGCAGCTTAGCCGGGGGTAGGGCCTACGAGCAGTACTTC. Translating gives CASSLAGGRAYEQYF.

CDR3 sequence: CSVEGREREKLFF. CDR3 DNA sequence: TGCAGCGTTGAGGGAAGGGAGAGGGAAAAACTGTTTTTT. The rearrangement joins TRBV29-1 to TRBJ1-4; D uncertain. There are 13 residues in the CDR3. V was shortened by 3 bases and J by 8 bases, with 13 bases between the two germline ends. The germline gives CDR1 SQVTM, CDR2 ANQGSEA.

In its sample, this clonotype was seen many times. J is TRBJ1-6 and V is TRBV28; D gene ambiguous. V lost 5 bases to trimming and J lost 11 bases, with 16 bases between them. The CDR3 sequence is 14 residues long. Germline CDR1 and CDR2: MDHEN and SYDVKM. CDR3 residues: CASSPRDSGAPLHF. The CDR3 coding sequence is TGTGCCAGCAGTCCCCGGGATAGTGGGGCACCCCTCCACTTT.

This clonotype has a count of ten or more. V gene TRBV5-1 combines with J gene TRBJ1-3; perhaps TRBD1 as D (6 bases). The germline V and J ends were trimmed by 0 bases and 0 bases, with 10 bases remaining between them. Germline values: CDR1 SGHRS, CDR2 YFSETQ. CDR3 length equals 16 residues. CDR3 coding DNA: TGCGCCAGCAGCTTGGGGGACAAAACCTCTGGAAACACCATATATTTT. Encoded protein: CASSLGDKTSGNTIYF. Variable domain in full (rest from reference TRBV5-1 and TRBJ1-3): KAGVTQTPRYLIKTRGQQVTLSCSPISGHRSVSWYQQTPGQGLQFLFEYFSETQRNKGNFPGRFSGRQFSNSRSEMNVSTLELGDSALYLCASSLGDKTSGNTIYFGEGSWLTVV.